A selection of T cell receptor beta chains follows, all from one sample in a study of Tregs in tolerant kidney transplant recipients. The protocol was immunoSEQ multiplex PCR, while the TCRdb copy is restricted to in-frame clones and leaves out a portion. This table has about 240,000 clones, about 86% appearing once. Sequencing was done on a sample of CD4+ T cells from blood. The receptors derive from a human donor in good health. Both conserved end residues are part of each CDR3. The D gene is left open where the match is weak. Clone size is not always given. Where it is, it says once, few, many or a class for expanded clones.

CDR3aa: CASSSTLPSNTEAFF
CDR3nt: TGCGCCAGCAGCTCGACCTTACCCTCGAACACTGAAGCTTTCTTT
d_gene: -
v_gene: TRBV5-1
abundance: -
j_gene: TRBJ1-1

CDR3aa: CASSAGRNSNQPQHF
CDR3nt: TGTGCCAGCAGTGCCGGGCGAAATAGCAATCAGCCCCAGCATTTT
d_gene: -
v_gene: TRBV2
abundance: -
j_gene: TRBJ1-5

CDR3aa: CASSQVWASSGNTIYF
CDR3nt: TGCGCCAGCAGCCAGGTTTGGGCCTCCTCTGGAAACACCATATATTTT
d_gene: -
v_gene: TRBV4-1
abundance: few
j_gene: TRBJ1-3

CDR3aa: CASSYSLRSNQPQHF
CDR3nt: TGTGCCAGCAGTTACTCGCTAAGGAGCAATCAGCCCCAGCATTTT
d_gene: -
v_gene: TRBV6-5
abundance: -
j_gene: TRBJ1-5

CDR3aa: CASSLTRTGGLYGYTF
CDR3nt: TGTGCCAGCAGCCTCACTAGAACAGGGGGTCTGTATGGCTACACCTTC
d_gene: TRBD1
v_gene: TRBV5-4
abundance: -
j_gene: TRBJ1-2

CDR3aa: CASSLQAAVTDTQYF
CDR3nt: TGCGCCAGCAGCTTGCAGGCAGCAGTCACAGATACGCAGTATTTT
d_gene: -
v_gene: TRBV5-1
abundance: -
j_gene: TRBJ2-3

CDR3aa: CASSPDHGYTF
CDR3nt: TGTGCCAGCTCACCTGACCATGGCTACACCTTC
d_gene: -
v_gene: TRBV18
abundance: -
j_gene: TRBJ1-2

CDR3aa: CASSRGVGGYTF
CDR3nt: TGTGCCAGCAGTCGGGGGGTTGGTGGCTACACCTTC
d_gene: -
v_gene: TRBV11-2
abundance: -
j_gene: TRBJ1-2

CDR3aa: CASSPLQQGAKNIQYF
CDR3nt: TGTGCCAGTAGTCCACTCCAACAGGGTGCCAAAAACATTCAGTACTTC
d_gene: -
v_gene: TRBV19
abundance: few
j_gene: TRBJ2-4

CDR3aa: CATSRGGLGETQYF
CDR3nt: TGTGCCACCAGCAGGGGGGGGCTGGGAGAGACCCAGTACTTC
d_gene: -
v_gene: TRBV15
abundance: few
j_gene: TRBJ2-5

CDR3aa: CASTQLWALEQYF
CDR3nt: TGTGCCAGCACCCAACTTTGGGCTCTCGAGCAGTACTTC
d_gene: -
v_gene: TRBV2
abundance: -
j_gene: TRBJ2-7

CDR3aa: CASSPPGVPYEQYF
CDR3nt: TGTGCCAGTAGTCCCCCCGGGGTCCCATACGAGCAGTACTTC
d_gene: -
v_gene: TRBV19
abundance: -
j_gene: TRBJ2-7

CDR3aa: CASSTGENTEAFF
CDR3nt: TGTGCCAGCTCGACAGGGGAAAACACTGAAGCTTTCTTT
d_gene: TRBD1
v_gene: TRBV18
abundance: -
j_gene: TRBJ1-1

CDR3aa: CASSPFEKEKLFF
CDR3nt: TGTGCCAGCAGCCCATTCGAGAAAGAAAAACTGTTTTTT
d_gene: -
v_gene: TRBV7-9
abundance: -
j_gene: TRBJ1-4

CDR3aa: CASSPTLSNTGELFF
CDR3nt: TGTGCCAGCAGCCCCACACTGTCGAACACCGGGGAGCTGTTTTTT
d_gene: -
v_gene: TRBV7-3
abundance: -
j_gene: TRBJ2-2

CDR3aa: CASSLASSGPYNEQFF
CDR3nt: TGTGCCAGCAGCTTGGCGTCTAGCGGGCCCTACAATGAGCAGTTCTTC
d_gene: TRBD2
v_gene: TRBV5-4
abundance: -
j_gene: TRBJ2-1

CDR3aa: CATSRGAGDDNEQFF
CDR3nt: TGTGCCACCAGCAGAGGAGCAGGGGACGACAATGAGCAGTTCTTC
d_gene: -
v_gene: TRBV15
abundance: -
j_gene: TRBJ2-1

CDR3aa: CASSPRLAGGGEQFF
CDR3nt: TGCGCCAGCAGCCCTAGACTAGCGGGAGGGGGTGAGCAGTTCTTC
d_gene: TRBD2
v_gene: TRBV5-1
abundance: -
j_gene: TRBJ2-1

CDR3aa: CSVEDLGVETQYF
CDR3nt: TGCAGCGTTGAAGATTTGGGTGTGGAGACCCAGTACTTC
d_gene: -
v_gene: TRBV29-1
abundance: -
j_gene: TRBJ2-5

CDR3aa: CASSLSAGADEQFF
CDR3nt: TGCGCCAGCAGCTTGTCAGCGGGGGCGGATGAGCAGTTCTTC
d_gene: TRBD2
v_gene: TRBV5-1
abundance: -
j_gene: TRBJ2-1

CDR3aa: CASSRQALTSYEQYF
CDR3nt: TGTGCCAGCAGCCGCCAGGCCCTGACCTCCTACGAGCAGTACTTC
d_gene: -
v_gene: TRBV5-8
abundance: -
j_gene: TRBJ2-7

CDR3aa: CASSEGGLAVLVITKNIQYF
CDR3nt: TGTGCCAGCAGTGAAGGTGGACTAGCGGTTCTCGTCATAACCAAAAACATTCAGTACTTC
d_gene: TRBD2
v_gene: TRBV6-1
abundance: -
j_gene: TRBJ2-4

CDR3aa: CASSGFNGNTIYF
CDR3nt: TGTGCCAGCAGTGGATTTAATGGAAACACCATATATTTT
d_gene: -
v_gene: TRBV25-1
abundance: few
j_gene: TRBJ1-3